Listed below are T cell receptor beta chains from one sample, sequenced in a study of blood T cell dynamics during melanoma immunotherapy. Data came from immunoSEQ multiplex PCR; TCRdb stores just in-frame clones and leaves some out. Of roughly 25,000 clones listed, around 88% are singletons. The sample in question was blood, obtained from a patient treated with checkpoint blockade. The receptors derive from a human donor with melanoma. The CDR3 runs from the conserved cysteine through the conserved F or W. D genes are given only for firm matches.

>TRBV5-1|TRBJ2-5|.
CASSPRTDSQETQYF
TGCGCCAGCTCCCCCCGAACGGACAGCCAAGAGACCCAGTACTTC
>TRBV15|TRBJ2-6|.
CATSRGERSSGANVLTF
TGTGCCACCAGCAGAGGAGAGAGGTCCTCTGGGGCCAACGTCCTGACTTTC
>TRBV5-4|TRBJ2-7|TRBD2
CASSLAASGTPHEQYF
TGTGCCAGCAGCTTGGCCGCTAGCGGGACGCCGCACGAGCAGTACTTC
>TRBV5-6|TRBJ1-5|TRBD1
CASSEAGTGFQPQHF
TGTGCCAGCAGCGAGGCCGGGACAGGGTTTCAGCCCCAGCATTTT
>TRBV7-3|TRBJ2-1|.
CASSLFANHNEQFF
TGTGCCAGCAGCTTATTTGCAAACCACAATGAGCAGTTCTTC
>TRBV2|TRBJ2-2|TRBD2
CASSGLAGGRGELFF
TGTGCCAGCAGTGGGCTAGCGGGAGGGCGCGGGGAGCTGTTTTTT
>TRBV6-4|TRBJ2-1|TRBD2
CASSLLAGDSNEQFF
TGTGCCAGCAGCCTCCTAGCGGGAGACAGTAATGAGCAGTTCTTC
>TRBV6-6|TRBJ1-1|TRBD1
CASSTGVYTEAFF
TGTGCCAGCAGTACAGGGGTATACACTGAAGCTTTCTTT
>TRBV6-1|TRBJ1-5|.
CASSEGAGGNQPQHF
TGTGCCAGCAGTGAGGGGGCTGGAGGCAATCAGCCCCAGCATTTT
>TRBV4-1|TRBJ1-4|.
CASSLDRTGGKLFF
TGCGCCAGCAGCCTAGACAGGACCGGGGGAAAACTGTTTTTT
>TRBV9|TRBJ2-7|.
CASSPVKTSLSEQYF
TGTGCCAGCAGCCCGGTCAAGACTAGTCTTTCCGAGCAGTACTTC
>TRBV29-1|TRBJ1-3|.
CSVTGINSDTIYF
TGCAGCGTTACAGGGATTAATTCGGACACCATATATTTT
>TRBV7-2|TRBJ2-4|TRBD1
CASSSSRGNIQYF
TGTGCCAGCAGCTCCTCCAGGGGGAACATTCAGTACTTC
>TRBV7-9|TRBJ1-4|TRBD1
CASSSGGGQTEKLFF
TGTGCCAGCAGCTCGGGAGGGGGACAGACGGAAAAACTGTTTTTT
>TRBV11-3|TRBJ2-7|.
CASSLVADSYEQYF
TGTGCCAGCAGCTTAGTAGCGGACAGCTACGAGCAGTACTTC
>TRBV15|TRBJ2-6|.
CATTPGQRISGANVLTF
TGTGCCACCACCCCGGGACAACGAATCTCTGGGGCCAACGTCCTGACTTTC